Below, 29 T cell receptor beta chains from the same sample are listed, as sequenced in a study of cytomegalovirus exposure and HLA in healthy donors. The PCR ran on 60 Vbeta and 13 Jbeta primers. Using immunoSEQ multiplex PCR, the repertoire was profiled, and TCRdb retains in-frame clones only, with some absent. The sample holds 150,000 to 200,000 clones, roughly 80% seen once. The sample consisted of PBMCs. The receptor set was obtained from a boy between 10 and 17 years old in good health and CMV-seronegative.

The chain combines TRBV5-4 with TRBJ1-1; D may be TRBD1 (5 bases). This CDR3 has 14 residues. Trimming stripped 0 bases from V and 3 bases from J, with 9 bases between. Germline CDR1 SGHNT, CDR2 YYREEE (reference sequence). CDR3 protein: CASSLEDSDTEAFF. The CDR3 DNA is TGTGCCAGCAGCTTGGAAGACAGCGACACTGAAGCTTTCTTT.

V gene TRBV27 combines with J gene TRBJ2-1; D call uncertain. Germline CDR1 reads MNHEY; CDR2 reads SMNVEV (reference sequence). V was trimmed by 3 bases and J by 2 bases, leaving 8 bases between them. The CDR3 contains 14 residues. CDR3 amino acids: CASSLADTYNEQFF. CDR3 coding DNA: TGTGCCAGCAGTTTGGCGGATACCTACAATGAGCAGTTCTTC.

This clone occurred once. The chain recombines TRBV28 with TRBJ2-7, with TRBD2 matching over 13 bases. The CDR3 is 18 amino acids. V lost 5 bases, J lost 2 bases, and 12 bases stayed unmatched. The germline V gene has CDR1 MDHEN and CDR2 SYDVKM. This CDR3 is CASSLRTSGRGMTYEQYF. The CDR3 coding sequence is TGTGCCAGCAGTCTACGGACTAGCGGGAGAGGGATGACCTACGAGCAGTACTTC.

This chain links TRBV28 with TRBJ2-5; 10 bases fit TRBD2. The CDR3 consists of 13 residues. Trimming cost V 3 bases and J 5 bases; bases outside gene matches: 0. In germline, CDR1 is MDHEN, CDR2 SYDVKM. The CDR3 spells CASSFSGRETQYF. The CDR3 DNA reads as TGTGCCAGCAGTTTTAGCGGGAGGGAGACCCAGTACTTC.

This chain joins TRBV30 and TRBJ2-5; maybe TRBD2 (6 bases). Germline CDR1 is GTSNPN and CDR2 is SVGIG (reference sequence). Trimming pared 3 bases from V and 7 bases from J, leaving 12 bases between. The CDR3 runs 12 residues. This CDR3 reads CAWSGSPATQYF. The DNA for the CDR3 is TGTGCCTGGAGCGGGAGCCCGGCGACCCAGTACTTC.

This clone was observed a handful of times. The chain links TRBV30 to TRBJ1-1, with D maybe TRBD1 (5 bases). The CDR3 spans 16 residues. Looked up from germline, CDR1 is GTSNPN and CDR2 is SVGIG (reference sequence). V shed 4 bases and J shed 1 base, with 19 bases lying between them. The CDR3 region is CAWISGGTGRNTEAFF. The DNA for the CDR3 is TGTGCCTGGATTTCCGGCGGGACGGGGAGGAACACTGAAGCTTTCTTT. Using reference TRBV30 and TRBJ1-1 for the parts outside the CDR3, the full variable domain is SQTIHQWPATLVQPVGSPLSLECTVEGTSNPNLYWYRQAAGRGLQLLFYSVGIGQISSEVPQNLSASRPQDRQFILSSKKLLLSDSGFYLCAWISGGTGRNTEAFFGQGTRLTVV.

The chain couples TRBV29-1 to TRBJ1-5; D may be TRBD1 (5 bases). V was cut by 4 bases and J by 5 bases, with 12 bases left in between. Germline CDR1 reads SQVTM; CDR2 reads ANQGSEA. The CDR3 loop spans 13 amino acids. For the CDR3, the DNA is TGCAGCGTTGGCAGGGCATGGGATCAGCCCCAGCATTTT. Translation: CSVGRAWDQPQHF.

With regard to this clone: The identical CDR3 is also encoded by other nucleotide sequences in the sample. CDR3 protein: CASSEGGGQPQHF. Here the CDR3 DNA reads TGTGCCAGCAGTGAAGGGGGGGGCCAGCCCCAGCATTTT. This rearrangement joins TRBV6-1 to TRBJ1-5; tentative D call: TRBD1 (6 bases). CDR1 is MNHNS, CDR2 SASEGT, per germline. The V gene lost 1 base and the J gene lost 7 bases, with 8 bases spanning the gap. CDR3 length equals 13 residues.

About this clone itself: Other DNA sequences in the sample encode the same CDR3. The chain uses TRBV6-1 and TRBJ1-5; no reliable D call. Germline V CDR1 and CDR2: MNHNS, SASEGT. Trimming took off 6 bases at V and 6 bases at J, with 15 bases between the two ends. CDR3 length: 14 amino acids. DNA for the CDR3: TGTGCCAGCAGGAACCAGGTGCGGGGTCAGCCCCAGCATTTT. Its protein is CASRNQVRGQPQHF.

This chain joins TRBV9 and TRBJ1-2; TRBD1 is a possible D gene (5 bases). This CDR3 region has 13 residues. In germline, CDR1 is SGDLS, CDR2 YYNGEE. V lost 3 bases and J 1 base, leaving 7 bases between the germline ends. CDR3 in amino acids: CASSGGLNYGYTF. In DNA, the CDR3 is TGTGCCAGCAGCGGGGGCCTTAACTATGGCTACACCTTC.

This sequence joins TRBV5-1 and TRBJ1-6; D call uncertain. Per germline, CDR1 SGHRS and CDR2 YFSETQ. V dropped 3 bases and J dropped 7 bases, with 20 bases sitting between them. This CDR3 contains 17 residues. The CDR3 loop is CASSYETTMVGNSPLHF. For the CDR3, the DNA is TGCGCCAGCAGCTACGAGACGACAATGGTTGGAAATTCACCCCTCCACTTT.

This chain connects TRBV9 to TRBJ2-7, with 9 bases identical to TRBD1. This CDR3 region has 14 residues. After removal of 5 bases from V and 6 bases from J, the junction contained 9 bases not matched to a gene. Germline V gene lookup returns CDR1 SGDLS and CDR2 YYNGEE. CDR3 nucleotides: TGTGCCAGCAGTAGTGGGACAGGGTCTCGCGAGCAGTACTTC. Translation: CASSSGTGSREQYF.

The V and J genes are TRBV7-8 and TRBJ1-4, with 7 bases identical to TRBD1. Germline V gene lookup returns CDR1 SGHVS and CDR2 FQNEAQ. This CDR3 contains 14 residues. V shed 1 base, J shed 8 bases, and the junction held 4 bases outside the gene matches. The CDR3 protein is CASSLEGGREKLFF. The CDR3 DNA sequence: TGTGCCAGCAGCTTAGAAGGGGGCCGGGAAAAACTGTTTTTT.

The chain has TRBV5-4 and TRBJ2-7; D is possibly TRBD2 (6 bases). Germline CDR1 reads SGHNT; CDR2 reads YYREEE (reference sequence). V lost 3 bases, J lost 2 bases, and 12 bases lay in between. The CDR3 is 14 amino acids. CDR3 sequence: CASSSPAGAYEQYF. The CDR3 region has the DNA TGTGCCAGCAGCTCACCAGCGGGTGCCTACGAGCAGTACTTC. The complete variable domain, with remaining parts taken from reference TRBV5-4 and TRBJ2-7, reads ETGVTQSPTHLIKTRGQQVTLRCSSQSGHNTVSWYQQALGQGPQFIFQYYREEENGRGNFPPRFSGLQFPNYSSELNVNALELDDSALYLCASSSPAGAYEQYFGPGTRLTVT.

The chain employs TRBV27 and TRBJ2-1; 9 bases fit TRBD1. The J segment lost 4 bases and the V segment lost 5 bases, leaving 6 bases of the junction unmatched. CDR1 and CDR2 (germline): MNHEY, SMNVEV (reference sequence). The length of the CDR3 is 15 residues. CDR3 in DNA: TGTGCCAGCAGTCTGGACAGGGGCGCGTACAATGAGCAGTTCTTC. Its protein product is CASSLDRGAYNEQFF.

The chain carries TRBV30 and TRBJ1-2; D may be TRBD1 (6 bases). Trimming shortened V by 6 bases and J by 8 bases, and 13 bases separated the two germline ends. Germline V gene data show CDR1 as GTSNPN and CDR2 as SVGIG (reference sequence). This CDR3 is built from 11 residues. CDR3 nucleotides: TGTGCCTGCATACAGGGTCCCGGCTACACCTTC. Residues: CACIQGPGYTF.

The count of this clone is one. This chain links TRBV5-1 with TRBJ1-2, with TRBD1 matching over 12 bases. Germline values: CDR1 SGHRS, CDR2 YFSETQ. The CDR3 contains 14 residues. V dropped 3 bases and J dropped 9; count of bases not matched to a gene: 6. The CDR3 nucleotides read TGCGCCAGCAGCTGGGAGGGACAGGGGGCTCGCTACACCTTC. It is translated as CASSWEGQGARYTF.

The V and J genes are TRBV30 and TRBJ1-5; 9 nucleotides align to TRBD1. The CDR3 is 14 amino acids. CDR1 is GTSNPN, CDR2 SVGIG, per germline (reference sequence). The ends lost 2 bases at V and 6 bases at J; junction bases unmatched: 5. The CDR3 is CAWSRGDRAQPQHF. The DNA for the CDR3 is TGTGCCTGGAGTCGGGGGGACAGGGCTCAGCCCCAGCATTTT.

This chain connects TRBV7-9 to TRBJ2-1; TRBD2 agrees at 10 bases. This CDR3 contains 14 residues. With V trimmed by 7 bases and J by 7 bases, 7 bases remained unmatched. The V gene's germline CDR1 is SEHNR and CDR2 FQNEAQ (reference sequence). CDR3 region: CASTPLAGVNEQFF. Written as DNA, the CDR3 is TGTGCCAGCACCCCTCTAGCGGGAGTGAATGAGCAGTTCTTC.

This clone was observed a single time. V and J are TRBV30 and TRBJ2-7, with 7 bases matching TRBD1. J lost 3 bases, V lost 5 bases, and 13 bases had no gene match. Looked up from germline, CDR1 is GTSNPN and CDR2 is SVGIG (reference sequence). The CDR3 has 15 amino acids. The CDR3 is CAWAGGPTRVYEQYF. CDR3 DNA: TGTGCCTGGGCAGGGGGACCGACACGGGTCTACGAGCAGTACTTC.

The genes are TRBV13 and TRBJ2-1; TRBD1 might be the D (6 bases). CDR1 and CDR2 from the germline V gene are PRHDT and FYEKMQ (reference sequence). The length of the CDR3 is 17 residues. V was pared by 2 bases and J by 3 bases, with 17 bases between. CDR3 in amino acids: CASSLSSGEIFYNEQFF. CDR3 sequence (DNA): TGTGCCAGCAGCTTATCCTCAGGGGAAATATTCTACAATGAGCAGTTCTTC.

As to this clone: At the DNA level, this CDR3 is encoded by other sequences in the same sample as well. The rearrangement uses TRBV19 and TRBJ2-2, with unresolved D. Trimming took off 2 bases at V and 5 bases at J, with 3 bases between the two ends. There are 12 residues in the CDR3. Germline CDR1 is LNHDA and CDR2 is SQIVND (reference sequence). The CDR3 nucleotides are TGTGCCAGTAGTATACTGACCGGGGAGCTGTTTTTT. Translation gives CASSILTGELFF. The full variable domain, its missing parts supplied by reference TRBV19 and TRBJ2-2, is DGGITQSPKYLFRKEGQNVTLSCEQNLNHDAMYWYRQDPGQGLRLIYYSQIVNDFQKGDIAEGYSVSREKKESFPLTVTSAQKNPTAFYLCASSILTGELFFGEGSRLTVL.

The gene calls are TRBV4-3 and TRBJ2-3, with 10 bases matching TRBD2. V dropped 0 bases and J dropped 7; count of bases not matched to a gene: 4. CDR1 LGHNA and CDR2 YSLEER come from the germline V gene. This CDR3 has 15 amino acids. The CDR3 loop is CASSQEERGGNTQYF. CDR3 bases: TGCGCCAGCAGCCAAGAGGAGCGGGGGGGCAATACGCAGTATTTT.

The V gene is TRBV28, the J gene TRBJ2-7, with D tentatively TRBD2 (6 bases). V gave up 4 bases and J gave up 12 bases, with 16 bases separating them. CDR1 is MDHEN, CDR2 SYDVKM, per germline. There are 12 residues in the CDR3. The CDR3 region is CASSYPGLPVYF. Written as DNA, the CDR3 is TGTGCCAGCAGTTACCCGGGACTTCCAGTGTACTTC.

The rearrangement links TRBV6-5 to TRBJ2-2, with 7 bases aligning to TRBD2. The junction had 7 bases not matched to a gene; V was cut back by 5 bases and J by 7 bases. The CDR3 length is 14 residues. Germline-derived CDR1 and CDR2 are MNHEY and SVGAGI. Here the CDR3 reads CASSHTGGHGELFF. Written as DNA, the CDR3 is TGTGCCAGCAGTCACACGGGGGGTCACGGGGAGCTGTTTTTT.

This clone came up once. V and J are TRBV29-1 and TRBJ1-2; 10 bases match TRBD1. This CDR3 region has 16 residues. Trimming cost V 6 bases and J 0 bases; bases outside gene matches: 10. The V gene's germline CDR1 is SQVTM and CDR2 ANQGSEA. CDR3 nucleotide sequence: TGCAGCGTCGGTTCCGGACAGGGGGAGACTAACTATGGCTACACCTTC. Translation: CSVGSGQGETNYGYTF.

The V gene is TRBV10-3, the J gene TRBJ2-2, with D possibly being TRBD1 (6 bases). CDR1 and CDR2 (germline): ENHRY, SYGVKD. This CDR3 has 15 amino acids. The ends were cut back, 7 bases at V and 0 bases at J, with 12 bases in the middle. This CDR3 reads CAITPGHTNTGELFF. CDR3 in DNA: TGTGCCATCACGCCGGGACACACGAACACCGGGGAGCTGTTTTTT.

CDR3 residues: CASRRGQGEAFF. CDR3 nucleotides: TGTGCCAGCAGAAGGGGGCAGGGTGAAGCTTTCTTT. V and J are TRBV5-5 and TRBJ1-1, with 7 bases matching TRBD1. The trim removed 5 bases at V and 7 bases at J, leaving 5 bases unmatched. CDR1 is SGHKS and CDR2 is YYEKEE in the germline V gene (reference sequence). The CDR3 runs 12 residues.

The CDR3 reads CASSSGTGLTYEQYF. In nucleotides, the CDR3 is TGTGCCAGTAGTAGCGGGACAGGGCTTACCTACGAGCAGTACTTC. The chain is built from TRBV19 and TRBJ2-7; 9 positions agree with TRBD1. CDR3 size: 15 residues. The germline CDR1 and CDR2 sequences are LNHDA and SQIVND (reference sequence). V was clipped by 4 bases and J by 2 bases; unmatched bases: 6.